The text below deals with one T cell receptor (beta chain). Coverage ceases 3 residues before the CDR3 finishes, and the germline J gene fills in the end. This record comes from a study of T cells in women clearing cervical HPV infection. Study-wide background: Controls were women whose single incident HPV16 infection cleared within 12 months without precancer or cancer.

With V trimmed by 4 bases and J by 4 bases, 13 bases remained unmatched. There are 18 residues in the CDR3. Profiling relied on immunoSEQ multiplex PCR, and the TCRdb table lists in-frame clones only, not all of them. This sample contains fewer than 25,000 clones. This clonotype was obtained from a woman between 18 and 70 years old with a cervical HPV16 infection that either progressed to CIN3+ or cleared (not recorded which). The rearrangement joins TRBV12-3 or TRBV12-4 to TRBJ1-6; 7 bases align to TRBD1. Sequencing used blood buffy coat. The CDR3: CASSSDPKTGTYNSPLHF. CDR3 DNA (partial): TGTGCCAGCAGTTCCGACCCAAAGACAGGGACATATAATTCACCC.